A selection of T cell receptor beta chains follows, all from one sample in a study of control samples from healthy donors and cancer patients. TCRdb's copy holds only in-frame clones and misses some; the assay was immunoSEQ multiplex PCR. This table holds approximately 46,000 clones, approximately 87% found once. Sequenced material: PBMCs. The receptors come from an older woman with lung cancer. CDR3s include the opening cysteine and the closing phenylalanine or tryptophan. D genes are given only for firm matches. A row's size may be missing; if present it is once, few, many or a size class.

v_call,clone_size,j_call,d_call,cdr3_aa,cdr3_nt
TRBV5-6,-,TRBJ2-1,-,CASSLVRYEQFF,TGTGCCAGCAGCTTGGTCAGATATGAGCAGTTCTTC
TRBV5-1,-,TRBJ2-7,-,CASSFIGSSSYEQYF,TGCGCCAGCAGCTTTATCGGGAGTAGCTCCTACGAGCAGTACTTC
TRBV3-1/TRBV3-2,-,TRBJ2-5,-,CASSQAGRGETQYF,TGTGCCAGCAGCCAAGCCGGCAGGGGAGAGACCCAGTACTTC
TRBV4-2,-,TRBJ2-7,TRBD1,CASSEGQGVSYEQYF,TGTGCCAGCAGCGAAGGACAGGGTGTAAGCTACGAGCAGTACTTC
TRBV3-1/TRBV3-2,-,TRBJ1-6,-,CASSRDTRSSYNSPLHF,TGTGCCAGCAGTAGGGACACCCGGAGCTCCTATAATTCACCCCTCCACTTT
TRBV2,-,TRBJ2-3,-,CASKGHVSTDTQYF,TGTGCCAGCAAAGGGCACGTGAGCACAGATACGCAGTATTTT
TRBV19,-,TRBJ1-6,-,CASSPADGRNSPLHF,TGTGCCAGTAGCCCGGCGGACGGACGGAATTCACCCCTCCACTTT
TRBV28,-,TRBJ1-1,-,CASTPPVNTEAFF,TGTGCCAGCACCCCCCCGGTGAACACTGAAGCTTTCTTT
TRBV10-2,-,TRBJ1-2,TRBD1,CASMGGQGDGYTF,TGCGCCAGCATGGGTGGACAGGGCGATGGCTACACCTTC
TRBV28,-,TRBJ1-5,-,CASSFNPPGQPQHF,TGTGCCAGCAGTTTTAACCCCCCCGGACAGCCCCAGCATTTT
TRBV6-6,-,TRBJ1-6,-,CASRGSAGMRGSPLHF,TGTGCCAGCAGGGGGTCCGCGGGCATGAGGGGGTCACCCCTCCACTTT
TRBV28,-,TRBJ1-4,-,CASSFSQLNEKLFF,TGTGCCAGCAGTTTTAGCCAGCTAAATGAAAAACTGTTTTTT
TRBV6-2/TRBV6-3,-,TRBJ2-7,-,CASSYAYEQYF,TGTGCCAGCAGTTATGCCTACGAGCAGTACTTC
TRBV6-5,once,TRBJ2-5,TRBD1,CASSQGDRVETQYF,TGTGCCAGCAGCCAGGGTGACAGGGTGGAGACCCAGTACTTC
TRBV9,-,TRBJ2-3,TRBD1,CASSVTGDSTDTQYF,TGTGCCAGCAGCGTAACAGGGGATTCGACAGATACGCAGTATTTT
TRBV2,few,TRBJ2-7,-,CASSEEVYEQYF,TGTGCCAGCAGTGAGGAGGTCTACGAGCAGTACTTC
TRBV7-3,-,TRBJ2-7,-,CASSSYTGTSYEQYF,TGTGCCAGCAGCTCCTACACTGGAACTTCCTACGAGCAGTACTTC
TRBV2,-,TRBJ1-6,-,CASSQTGTYSPLHF,TGTGCCAGCAGCCAAACGGGAACCTATTCACCCCTCCACTTT
TRBV5-6,-,TRBJ1-2,-,CASSLGGYGYTF,TGTGCCAGCAGCTTGGGGGGTTATGGCTACACCTTC
TRBV9,-,TRBJ1-1,-,CASSVEASLGNTEAFF,TGTGCCAGCAGCGTAGAAGCCTCGTTGGGGAACACTGAAGCTTTCTTT
TRBV5-1,-,TRBJ2-7,TRBD1,CASSRDRPPYEQYF,TGCGCCAGCAGCCGGGACAGGCCCCCCTACGAGCAGTACTTC
TRBV11-2,-,TRBJ2-5,-,CASSLGQETQYF,TGTGCCAGCAGCTTAGGACAAGAGACCCAGTACTTC
TRBV19,-,TRBJ1-5,-,CASTRLRQGSQPQHF,TGTGCCAGTACCCGTCTTCGGCAGGGAAGTCAGCCCCAGCATTTT
TRBV27,-,TRBJ2-7,TRBD1,CASSSRDRASYEQYF,TGTGCCAGCAGTTCACGGGACAGGGCCTCCTACGAGCAGTACTTC
TRBV11-3,-,TRBJ2-1,-,CASSLDKQYNEQFF,TGTGCCAGCAGCTTGGATAAACAATACAATGAGCAGTTCTTC
TRBV11-2,few,TRBJ2-3,TRBD2,CASSRSGRTDTQYF,TGTGCCAGCAGCCGTAGCGGGAGGACGGATACGCAGTATTTT
TRBV5-6,-,TRBJ2-1,TRBD2,CASSLTGGYLYNEQFF,TGTGCCAGCAGCTTGACGGGGGGGTACCTATACAATGAGCAGTTCTTC
TRBV2,-,TRBJ1-4,TRBD1,CASSGGQGALEKLFF,TGTGCCAGCAGTGGCGGACAGGGGGCTTTGGAAAAACTGTTTTTT
TRBV6-2/TRBV6-3,-,TRBJ2-1,TRBD2,CASSYSIIAGSYNEQFF,TGTGCCAGCAGTTACTCGATAATAGCGGGATCCTACAATGAGCAGTTCTTC
TRBV7-9,few,TRBJ1-3,-,CASSLAGTGGSSGNTIYF,TGTGCCAGCAGCTTAGCGGGTACAGGCGGAAGCTCTGGAAACACCATATATTTT
TRBV7-9,-,TRBJ1-3,-,CASSLRGGSGNTIYF,TGTGCCAGCAGCTTAAGGGGCGGCTCTGGAAACACCATATATTTT
TRBV24-1,few,TRBJ2-5,-,CATSDLRQGGKETQYF,TGTGCCACCAGTGATCTTAGACAGGGAGGAAAAGAGACCCAGTACTTC
TRBV7-3,-,TRBJ1-6,-,CASSSRGAGNSPLHF,TGTGCCAGCAGCTCCCGAGGGGCGGGGAATTCACCCCTCCACTTT
TRBV4-1,-,TRBJ2-7,TRBD2,CASSQGVAGGSYEQYF,TGCGCCAGCAGCCAAGGAGTCGCGGGAGGCTCCTACGAGCAGTACTTC
TRBV5-1,-,TRBJ2-3,-,CASSLAARIYTDTQYF,TGCGCCAGCAGCTTAGCCGCAAGAATCTACACAGATACGCAGTATTTT
TRBV4-2,few,TRBJ2-3,-,CASSPGEGEDTQYF,TGTGCCAGCAGCCCTGGGGAAGGGGAAGATACGCAGTATTTT
TRBV6-6,once,TRBJ1-2,-,CASSYSYGYTF,TGTGCCAGCAGTTACTCGTATGGCTACACCTTC
TRBV3-1/TRBV3-2,-,TRBJ1-2,TRBD1,CASSQDRRTGGDGYTF,TGTGCCAGCAGCCAAGATCGTAGGACAGGGGGCGATGGCTACACCTTC
TRBV10-3,-,TRBJ2-1,-,CAISTGQFWHEQFF,TGTGCCATCAGTACGGGACAATTTTGGCATGAGCAGTTCTTC
TRBV5-1,once,TRBJ1-1,-,CASSLGTEAFF,TGCGCCAGCAGCTTAGGCACTGAAGCTTTCTTT
TRBV4-1,-,TRBJ1-2,-,CASSLTAGAANYGYTF,TGCGCCAGCAGCCTAACCGCCGGGGCAGCTAACTATGGCTACACCTTC
TRBV29-1,-,TRBJ1-6,-,CSVRLGVGSPLHF,TGCAGCGTTCGGCTCGGGGTCGGCTCACCCCTCCACTTT
TRBV30,-,TRBJ2-7,-,CAWSDQTYEQYF,TGTGCCTGGAGTGATCAGACCTACGAGCAGTACTTC
TRBV6-2/TRBV6-3,-,TRBJ2-7,-,CASSYQQGFEQYF,TGTGCCAGCAGTTATCAACAGGGATTTGAGCAGTACTTC
TRBV5-6,-,TRBJ1-1,-,CASSTKRKKGTPNTEAFF,TGTGCCAGCAGCACCAAACGGAAGAAAGGGACGCCGAACACTGAAGCTTTCTTT
TRBV6-1,-,TRBJ1-3,TRBD1,CASSEVGTGGGNTIYF,TGTGCCAGCAGTGAAGTAGGGACAGGGGGCGGAAACACCATATATTTT
TRBV19,-,TRBJ2-5,TRBD2,CASSNQREGPQETQYF,TGTGCCAGTAGTAACCAAAGGGAGGGCCCACAAGAGACCCAGTACTTC
TRBV18,-,TRBJ2-5,TRBD2,CASSPGGASGRETQYF,TGTGCCAGCTCACCAGGGGGTGCTAGCGGGAGAGAGACCCAGTACTTC